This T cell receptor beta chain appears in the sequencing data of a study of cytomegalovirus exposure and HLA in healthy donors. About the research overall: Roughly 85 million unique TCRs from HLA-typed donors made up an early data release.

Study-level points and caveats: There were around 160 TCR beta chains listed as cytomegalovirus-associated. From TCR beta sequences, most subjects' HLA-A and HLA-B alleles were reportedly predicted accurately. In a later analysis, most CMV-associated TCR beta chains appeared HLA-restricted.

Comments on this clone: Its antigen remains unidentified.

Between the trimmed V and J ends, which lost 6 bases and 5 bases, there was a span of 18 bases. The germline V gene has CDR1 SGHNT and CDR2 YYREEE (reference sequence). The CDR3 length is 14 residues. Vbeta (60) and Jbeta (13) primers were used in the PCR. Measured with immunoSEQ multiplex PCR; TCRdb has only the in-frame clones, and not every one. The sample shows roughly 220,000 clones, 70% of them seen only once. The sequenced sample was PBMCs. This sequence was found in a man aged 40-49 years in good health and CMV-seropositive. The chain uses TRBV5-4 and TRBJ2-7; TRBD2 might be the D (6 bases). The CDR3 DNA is TGTGCCAGCACCCTCGGCGGGGCGCGCGACGAGCAGTACTTC. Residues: CASTLGGARDEQYF.